This T cell receptor beta chain was documented in a study of CD8+ T cells in alopecia areata. Study observations and caveats: Among patients, TCR sharing was less clear than in mice, a difference possibly due in part to HLA diversity in the patient population. Clonality in lesional scalp, especially alopecia totalis/universalis, exceeded that of normal scalp.

Comments on this clone: Its antigen remains unknown.

Collected material from alopecia areata patients comprised lesional scalp punch biopsies and peripheral blood. RNA was extracted and reverse transcribed into cDNA as the sequencing template. Produced via immunoSEQ multiplex PCR; TCRdb's table is partial and in-frame only. The sample consists of approximately 29,000 clones, 60% to 85% of them appearing once. CDR1 and CDR2 (germline): SGHTA, FQGTGA. There are 16 residues in the CDR3. V was pared by 4 bases and J by 0 bases, with 15 bases between. The TCR sequence derives from a human donor with alopecia areata. Input material: NKG2D-low CD8+ T cells sorted from blood. The J gene is TRBJ1-1, the V gene TRBV7-3, with D perhaps TRBD1 (5 bases). The CDR3 DNA sequence: TGTGCCAGCAGCTCGTCAGGGTACCCCATGAACACTGAAGCTTTCTTT. It yields the protein CASSSSGYPMNTEAFF.